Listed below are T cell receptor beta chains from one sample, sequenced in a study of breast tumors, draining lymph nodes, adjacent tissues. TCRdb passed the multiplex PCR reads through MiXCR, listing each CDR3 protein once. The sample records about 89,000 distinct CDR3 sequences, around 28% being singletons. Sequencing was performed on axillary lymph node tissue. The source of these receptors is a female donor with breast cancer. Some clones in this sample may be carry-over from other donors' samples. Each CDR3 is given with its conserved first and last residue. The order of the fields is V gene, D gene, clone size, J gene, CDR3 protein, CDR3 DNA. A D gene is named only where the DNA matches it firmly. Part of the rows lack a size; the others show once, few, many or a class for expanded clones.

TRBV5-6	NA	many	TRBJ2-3	CASSLATDTQYF	TGTGCCAGCAGCTTGGCCACAGATACGCAGTATTTT
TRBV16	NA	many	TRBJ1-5	CASSQMGPGIQPQHF	TGTGCCAGCAGCCAGATGGGGCCGGGTATACAGCCCCAGCATTTT
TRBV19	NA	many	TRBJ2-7	CASSIVDSGSYEQYF	TGTGCCAGTAGTATAGTGGATAGCGGTTCCTACGAGCAGTACTTC
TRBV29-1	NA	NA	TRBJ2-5	CSAAAKGAQYF	TGCAGCGCGGCCGCCAAAGGGGCCCAGTACTTC
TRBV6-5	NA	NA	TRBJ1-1	CASSSIGTTEAFF	TGTGCCAGCAGTTCTATAGGGACCACTGAAGCTTTCTTT
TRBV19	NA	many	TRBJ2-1	CASTIYNEQFF	TGTGCCAGTACCATATACAATGAGCAGTTCTTC
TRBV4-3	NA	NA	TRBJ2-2	CASTGCRGAVF	TGCGCCAGCACCGGTTGCCGGGGAGCTGTTTTT
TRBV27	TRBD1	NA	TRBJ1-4	CASSLRDRGDSEKLFF	TGTGCCAGCAGTTTACGTGACAGGGGAGATAGTGAAAAACTGTTTTTT
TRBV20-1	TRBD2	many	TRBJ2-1	CSARDLSGVLEQFF	TGCAGTGCTAGAGATCTGAGCGGGGTTCTCGAGCAGTTCTTC
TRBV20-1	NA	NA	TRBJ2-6	CSAPGGQVGANVLTF	TGCAGTGCTCCAGGGGGGCAGGTAGGGGCCAACGTCCTGACTTTC
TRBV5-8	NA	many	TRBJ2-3	CASSQYIWSSSTDTQYF	TGTGCCAGCAGCCAGTACATCTGGTCGTCTAGCACAGATACGCAGTATTTT
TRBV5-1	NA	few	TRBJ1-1	CASSSGGRTEAFF	TGCGCCAGCAGCTCGGGAGGGCGGACTGAAGCTTTCTTT
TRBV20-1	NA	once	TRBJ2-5	CSARDGRETQYF	TGCAGTGCTAGAGACGGGCGGGAGACCCAGTACTTC
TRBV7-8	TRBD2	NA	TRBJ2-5	CASSLGVLAGGQETQYF	TGTGCCAGCAGCTTAGGGGTTCTGGCGGGAGGACAAGAGACCCAGTACTTC
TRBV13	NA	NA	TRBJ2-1	CASSLRWAGGSYNEQSF	NA
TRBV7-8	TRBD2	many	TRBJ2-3	CASSLTSGAADTQYF	TGTGCCAGCAGCCTGACTAGCGGGGCCGCAGATACGCAGTATTTT
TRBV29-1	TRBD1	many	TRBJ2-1	CSAGWTGAYNEQFF	TGCAGCGCCGGCTGGACAGGGGCCTACAATGAGCAGTTCTTC
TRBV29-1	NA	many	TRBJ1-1	CSVEEAGRNTEAFF	TGCAGCGTTGAAGAGGCAGGCCGCAACACTGAAGCTTTCTTT
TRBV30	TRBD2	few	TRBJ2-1	CAWSWTRRNEQFF	TGTGCCTGGAGTTGGACTAGGCGGAATGAGCAGTTCTTC
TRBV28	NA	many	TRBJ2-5	CASTSRAKRYQETQYF	TGTGCCAGCACCTCCCGGGCGAAGCGGTACCAAGAGACCCAGTACTTC
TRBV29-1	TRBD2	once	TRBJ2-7	CSVRLAGRREQYF	TGCAGCGTTCGACTAGCGGGAAGACGCGAGCAGTACTTC
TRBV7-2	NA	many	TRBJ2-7	CASSLGQGWYEQYF	TGTGCCAGCAGCTTAGGTCAGGGGTGGTACGAGCAGTACTTC
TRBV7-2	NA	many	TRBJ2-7	CASSLVPSSYEQYF	TGTGCCAGCAGCTTGGTCCCCTCTTCCTACGAGCAGTACTTC
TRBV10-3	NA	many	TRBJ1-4	CAIKGVEGEKLFF	TGTGCCATCAAGGGAGTGGAGGGTGAAAAACTGTTTTTT
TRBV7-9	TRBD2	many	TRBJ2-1	CASSFLGAGGFNEQFF	TGTGCCAGCAGCTTCTTGGGAGCGGGAGGATTTAATGAGCAGTTCTTC
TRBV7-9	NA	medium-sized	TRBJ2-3	CASSYSTDTQYF	TGTGCCAGCAGCTACAGCACAGATACGCAGTATTTT
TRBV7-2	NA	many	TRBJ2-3	CASSPQGISTDTQYF	TGTGCCAGCAGCCCACAGGGTATTAGCACAGATACGCAGTATTTT
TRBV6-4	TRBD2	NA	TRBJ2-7	CASSDSGTSGAGRCSYEQYF	TGTGCCAGCAGTGATTCCGGGACTAGCGGCGCCGGGAGGTGCTCCTACGAGCAGTACTTC
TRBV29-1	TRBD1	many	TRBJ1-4	CSANWRQGGFGEKLFF	TGCAGCGCAAATTGGCGACAGGGGGGTTTCGGTGAAAAACTGTTTTTT
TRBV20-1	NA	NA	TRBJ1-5	CSARDPGAGNQPQHF	TGCAGTGCTAGAGATCCGGGGGCAGGGAATCAGCCCCAGCATTTT
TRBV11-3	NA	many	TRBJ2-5	CASSSTETQYF	TGTGCCAGCAGCTCCACAGAGACCCAGTACTTC
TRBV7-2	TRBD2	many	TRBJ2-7	CASSTVSLSSGSYEQYF	TGTGCCAGCAGCACCGTTAGTCTATCTAGCGGGAGTTACGAGCAGTACTTC
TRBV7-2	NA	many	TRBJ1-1	CASSLHVMNTEAFF	TGTGCCAGCAGCTTACACGTGATGAACACTGAAGCTTTCTTT
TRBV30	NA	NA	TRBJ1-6	CAWSSRGGASLHF	TGTGCCTGGAGTAGCAGAGGGGGGGCTTCCCTCCACTTT
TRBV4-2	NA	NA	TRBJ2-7	CASSQAGGRGEQYF	TGTGCCAGCAGCCAAGCAGGGGGGAGGGGCGAGCAGTACTTC
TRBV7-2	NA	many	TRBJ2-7	CASSLAGSSYEQYF	TGTGCCAGCAGCTTAGCCGGGAGCTCCTACGAGCAGTACTTC
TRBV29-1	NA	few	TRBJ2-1	CSVGGWEQREQFF	TGCAGCGTTGGGGGGTGGGAACAGCGTGAGCAGTTCTTC
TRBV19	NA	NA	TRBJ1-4	CASTPDSRWSGKLFF	TGTGCCAGTACCCCCGATTCTAGATGGAGTGGAAAACTGTTTTTC